The 23 T cell receptor beta chains in this list originate from one sample, sequenced in a study of post-analysis software for immune sequencing data. Researchers reported that TCR beta cDNA libraries carried unique molecular identifiers. TCRdb re-derived calls from the PCR reads in MiXCR, one entry per CDR3 protein. The sample has 800,000 to 950,000 distinct CDR3 sequences, approximately 53% seen once. Study outcomes and limitations: Roughly 5 TRBV segments (TRBV5-6, TRBV5-1 and TRBV20-1 among them) occurred more frequently in patients than in controls.

Which antigens these TCRs recognize remains unknown. Sequenced input: blood. These receptors originate from a girl aged 10 to 17 with multiple sclerosis.

In this sample, this clonotype turned up a few times. CDR3 amino acids: CSVDLTGGAEQYF. DNA of the CDR3: TGCAGCGTCGACCTTACAGGGGGCGCCGAGCAGTACTTC. V usage is TRBV29-1 and J usage is TRBJ2-7, with 9 nucleotides matching TRBD1. V lost 6 bases and J lost 6; bases outside the gene matches: 9. CDR1 SQVTM and CDR2 ANQGSEA come from the germline V gene. There are 13 residues in the CDR3.

The chain combines TRBV15 with TRBJ2-4, with TRBD2 identical over 7 bases. The J call could be wrong; TRBJ2-7 is a better fit for the DNA end. Germline V gene sequence: CDR1 LNHNV, CDR2 YYDKDF (reference sequence). The CDR3 contains 16 residues. CDR3 amino acids: CATSRAQPGGTYEQYF. The CDR3 nucleotides read TGTGCCACCAGCAGAGCTCAGCCGGGGGGAACCTACGAGCAGTACTTC.

The chain employs TRBV2 and TRBJ2-4; D remains ambiguous. V lost 8 bases, J lost 0 bases, and 8 bases lay in between. Germline CDR1 SNHLY, CDR2 FYNNEI. The CDR3 consists of 13 residues. The CDR3 DNA reads as TGTGCCAGCCAGTTGATAGCCAAAAACATTCAGTACTTC. This sequence encodes CASQLIAKNIQYF.

The genes are TRBV5-5 and TRBJ2-7, with TRBD1 as a possible D gene (5 bases). The end of the DNA aligns better with TRBJ2-1, so the J call may be wrong. Looked up from germline, CDR1 is SGHKS and CDR2 is YYEKEE (reference sequence). CDR3 size: 12 residues. In DNA, the CDR3 is TGTGCCAGCAGCGTACAGGTGGATGAGCAGTTCTTC. Translating gives CASSVQVDEQFF.

This clonotype was observed a handful of times. This chain connects TRBV15 to TRBJ2-7, with D perhaps matching TRBD2 (6 bases). Trimming shortened V by 3 bases and J by 0 bases, and 12 bases separated the two germline ends. The length of the CDR3 is 15 residues. Germline V gives CDR1 LNHNV, CDR2 YYDKDF (reference sequence). CDR3 nucleotide sequence: TGTGCCACCAGCAGCGTCCGGGGGAGCTCCTACGAGCAGTACTTC. It codes for CATSSVRGSSYEQYF. The entire variable domain, with the rest obtained from reference TRBV15 and TRBJ2-7, is as follows: DAMVIQNPRYQVTQFGKPVTLSCSQTLNHNVMYWYQQKSSQAPKLLFHYYDKDFNNEADTPDNFQSRRPNTSFCFLDIRSPGLGDTAMYLCATSSVRGSSYEQYFGPGTRLTVT.

The chain employs TRBV12-3 or TRBV12-4 and TRBJ2-1; 7 bases match TRBD2. This CDR3 comprises 15 residues. The ends lost 6 bases at V and 5 bases at J; junction bases unmatched: 10. The CDR3 protein is CASRARGEPNNEQFF. DNA of the CDR3: TGTGCCAGCAGGGCTCGGGGGGAGCCTAACAATGAGCAGTTCTTC.

The chain is built from TRBV7-3 and TRBJ2-1; 13 bases are shared with TRBD2. V shed 1 base and J 9 bases; nucleotides not matched to a gene: 9. The germline gives CDR1 SGHTA, CDR2 FQGTGA. There are 17 residues in the CDR3. DNA for the CDR3: TGTGCCAGCAGCTTAAAGGTACTAGCGGGAGGGCCCGGTGAGCAGTTCTTC. This encodes CASSLKVLAGGPGEQFF.

The chain links TRBV7-9 to TRBJ1-1; D is ambiguous. The CDR3 has 13 residues. V was clipped by 3 bases and J by 6 bases, with 11 bases between them. Germline assignment: CDR1 SEHNR and CDR2 FQNEAQ (reference sequence). The CDR3 DNA sequence: TGTGCCAGCAGCTTCCCTGGGGTAGCTGAAGCTTTCTTT. It specifies CASSFPGVAEAFF. The full variable domain, rest sourced from reference TRBV7-9 and TRBJ1-1, is DTGVSQNPRHKITKRGQNVTFRCDPISEHNRLYWYRQTLGQGPEFLTYFQNEAQLEKSRLLSDRFSAERPKGSFSTLEIQRTEQGDSAMYLCASSFPGVAEAFFGQGTRLTVV.

The chain is built from TRBV20-1 and TRBJ2-3, with 11 bases aligning to TRBD2. This CDR3 spans 16 amino acids. V shed 5 bases, J shed 1 base, and the junction held 8 bases outside the gene matches. CDR1 is DFQATT, CDR2 SNEGSKA, per germline (reference sequence). CDR3 in DNA: TGCAGTGCTCTTCCCTATAGCGGGGGGGGCACAGATACGCAGTATTTT. Amino acids: CSALPYSGGGTDTQYF.

The gene calls are TRBV5-1 and TRBJ2-3; D is possibly TRBD2 (5 bases). The CDR3 covers 16 residues. CDR1 and CDR2 from the germline V gene are SGHRS and YFSETQ. The germline V and J ends were trimmed by 0 bases and 7 bases, with 18 bases remaining between them. CDR3 region: CASSLVSPGSGYTQYF. In nucleotides, the CDR3 is TGCGCCAGCAGCTTGGTTTCTCCGGGATCGGGCTATACGCAGTATTTT.

The V call is TRBV29-1, the J call TRBJ1-5, with D maybe TRBD1 (6 bases). The CDR3 runs 13 residues. From germline, CDR1 is SQVTM and CDR2 ANQGSEA. The V end was cut by 5 bases, the J end by 5 bases, with 13 bases between. The CDR3 sequence: CSVSWTEDQPQHF. The CDR3 DNA follows: TGCAGCGTTTCTTGGACAGAAGATCAGCCCCAGCATTTT.

The chain employs TRBV15 and TRBJ2-7, with TRBD1 as a possible D gene (6 bases). The CDR3 is 16 residues long. Per the germline V gene, CDR1 is LNHNV and CDR2 is YYDKDF (reference sequence). The germline V and J ends were trimmed by 0 bases and 0 bases, with 12 bases remaining between them. The CDR3 sequence: CATSRDQGTSSYEQYF. CDR3 bases: TGTGCCACCAGCAGAGATCAGGGGACCTCCTCCTACGAGCAGTACTTC.

This chain joins TRBV3-1 and TRBJ2-7; D unresolved. Germline CDR1 LGHDT, CDR2 YNNKEL (reference sequence). V lost 3 bases, J lost 3 bases, and 6 bases lay in between. The CDR3 loop spans 12 amino acids. The CDR3 nucleotides are TGTGCCAGCAGCCATGTATACTACGAGCAGTACTTC. This gives the protein CASSHVYYEQYF.

In the case of this clonotype: The conserved phenylalanine or tryptophan is not found at the CDR3 terminus, so this likely reflects a read error. The chain has TRBV19 and TRBJ2-1, with 7 bases fitting TRBD1. The CDR3 length is 16 residues. The germline V gene encodes CDR1 LNHDA and CDR2 SQIVND (reference sequence). V shed 0 bases, J shed 0 bases, and the junction held 2 bases outside the gene matches. CDR3 amino acids: CASSIERTGSYNEQFL. CDR3 nucleotide sequence: TGTGCCAGTAGTATAGAAAGGACAGGCTCCTACAATGAGCAGTTCTTA.

The chain carries TRBV12-3 or TRBV12-4 and TRBJ2-4, with D unclear. The CDR3 consists of 13 residues. The V and J ends lost 0 bases and 8 bases respectively, with 8 bases between them. The CDR3 loop is CASSLAQVYIQYF. CDR3 bases: TGTGCCAGCAGTTTAGCCCAAGTTTACATTCAGTACTTC.

The table lists this clonotype with a few counts. The V call is TRBV6-1, the J call TRBJ1-2; no clear D gene. CDR1 is MNHNS, CDR2 SASEGT, per germline. This CDR3 spans 11 amino acids. The V end lost 6 bases, the J end lost 8 bases, and 10 bases lay between the germline ends. The CDR3 here is CASRSVGGYTF. The CDR3 DNA reads TGTGCCAGCAGGTCAGTCGGAGGCTACACCTTC.

The chain recombines TRBV28 with TRBJ2-5; TRBD1 aligns across 9 bases. This CDR3 is built from 13 residues. V dropped 7 bases and J dropped 11; count of bases not matched to a gene: 11. CDR1 and CDR2 from the germline V gene are MDHEN and SYDVKM. The CDR3 DNA reads TGTGCCAGCATCGGGACAGGGAGTTTGAAGCAGTACTTC. It specifies CASIGTGSLKQYF.

This clonotype was recorded once. The rearrangement uses TRBV7-9 and TRBJ2-7, with 9 bases fitting TRBD2. Germline V CDR1 and CDR2: SEHNR, FQNEAQ (reference sequence). There are 17 residues in the CDR3. V shed 1 base, J shed 0 bases, and the junction held 7 bases outside the gene matches. The CDR3 here is CASSLGGAGGISYEQYF. The DNA for the CDR3 is TGTGCCAGCAGCTTAGGGGGAGCGGGAGGTATCTCCTACGAGCAGTACTTC.

Regarding this clonotype: The junction departs from germline at one end; a sequencing error may be responsible. The V call is TRBV3-1, the J call TRBJ2-4; D is possibly TRBD1 or TRBD2 (5 bases each). The end of the DNA fits TRBJ2-7 better, so the J call may be wrong. There are 14 residues in the CDR3. CDR1 LGHDT and CDR2 YNNKEL come from the germline V gene (reference sequence). CDR3 sequence: CACSQRGLNYEQYF. The CDR3 DNA reads as TGTGCCTGCAGCCAGAGGGGATTAAACTACGAGCAGTACTTC.

This clonotype was counted a few times. The chain employs TRBV5-5 and TRBJ1-5; D remains ambiguous. CDR1 is SGHKS, CDR2 YYEKEE, per germline (reference sequence). CDR3 size: 15 residues. Trimming removed 0 bases from V and 3 bases from J, with 10 bases in between. The CDR3 loop reads CASSLGALFNQPQHF. The CDR3 DNA reads as TGTGCCAGCAGCTTGGGGGCCCTCTTCAATCAGCCCCAGCATTTT.

A few counts support this clonotype. The chain links TRBV4-2 to TRBJ2-7; D tentatively reads TRBD1 or TRBD2 (5 bases each). The germline V gene encodes CDR1 LGHNA and CDR2 YNFKEQ. The ends were cut back, 1 base at V and 3 bases at J, with 10 bases in the middle. The CDR3 sequence is 14 residues long. The CDR3 nucleotides read TGTGCCAGCAGCCAAGGAGGGGACCGCTACGAGCAGTACTTC. The encoded protein is CASSQGGDRYEQYF.

About this clonotype: Mismatch with germline at one junction end may stem from a read error. The gene calls are TRBV5-1 and TRBJ1-1; D gene unclear. From germline, CDR1 is SGHRS and CDR2 YFSETQ. The length of the CDR3 is 13 residues. This CDR3 reads CASSGKGNTEVFF. In nucleotides, the CDR3 is TGCGCCAGCAGCGGGAAAGGGAACACTGAAGTTTTCTTT.

V usage is TRBV5-1 and J usage is TRBJ2-1; D is possibly TRBD1 (6 bases). In germline, CDR1 is SGHRS, CDR2 YFSETQ. V lost 5 bases, J lost 5 bases, and 11 bases lay in between. CDR3 size: 13 residues. The chain's CDR3 is CASSARQDNEQFF. The CDR3 bases are TGCGCCAGCAGTGCCCGACAGGACAATGAGCAGTTCTTC.